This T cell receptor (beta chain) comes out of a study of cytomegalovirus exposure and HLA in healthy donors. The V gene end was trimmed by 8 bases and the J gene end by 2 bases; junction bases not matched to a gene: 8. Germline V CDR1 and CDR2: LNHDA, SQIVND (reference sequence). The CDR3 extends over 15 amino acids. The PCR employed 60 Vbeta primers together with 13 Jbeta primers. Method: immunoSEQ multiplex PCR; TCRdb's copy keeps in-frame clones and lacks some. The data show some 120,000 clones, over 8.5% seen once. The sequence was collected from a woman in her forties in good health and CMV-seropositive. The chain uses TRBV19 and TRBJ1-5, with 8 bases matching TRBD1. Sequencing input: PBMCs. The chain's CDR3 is CASRTGNFGNQPQHF. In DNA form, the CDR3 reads TGTGCCAGTCGGACAGGGAATTTTGGCAATCAGCCCCAGCATTTT.